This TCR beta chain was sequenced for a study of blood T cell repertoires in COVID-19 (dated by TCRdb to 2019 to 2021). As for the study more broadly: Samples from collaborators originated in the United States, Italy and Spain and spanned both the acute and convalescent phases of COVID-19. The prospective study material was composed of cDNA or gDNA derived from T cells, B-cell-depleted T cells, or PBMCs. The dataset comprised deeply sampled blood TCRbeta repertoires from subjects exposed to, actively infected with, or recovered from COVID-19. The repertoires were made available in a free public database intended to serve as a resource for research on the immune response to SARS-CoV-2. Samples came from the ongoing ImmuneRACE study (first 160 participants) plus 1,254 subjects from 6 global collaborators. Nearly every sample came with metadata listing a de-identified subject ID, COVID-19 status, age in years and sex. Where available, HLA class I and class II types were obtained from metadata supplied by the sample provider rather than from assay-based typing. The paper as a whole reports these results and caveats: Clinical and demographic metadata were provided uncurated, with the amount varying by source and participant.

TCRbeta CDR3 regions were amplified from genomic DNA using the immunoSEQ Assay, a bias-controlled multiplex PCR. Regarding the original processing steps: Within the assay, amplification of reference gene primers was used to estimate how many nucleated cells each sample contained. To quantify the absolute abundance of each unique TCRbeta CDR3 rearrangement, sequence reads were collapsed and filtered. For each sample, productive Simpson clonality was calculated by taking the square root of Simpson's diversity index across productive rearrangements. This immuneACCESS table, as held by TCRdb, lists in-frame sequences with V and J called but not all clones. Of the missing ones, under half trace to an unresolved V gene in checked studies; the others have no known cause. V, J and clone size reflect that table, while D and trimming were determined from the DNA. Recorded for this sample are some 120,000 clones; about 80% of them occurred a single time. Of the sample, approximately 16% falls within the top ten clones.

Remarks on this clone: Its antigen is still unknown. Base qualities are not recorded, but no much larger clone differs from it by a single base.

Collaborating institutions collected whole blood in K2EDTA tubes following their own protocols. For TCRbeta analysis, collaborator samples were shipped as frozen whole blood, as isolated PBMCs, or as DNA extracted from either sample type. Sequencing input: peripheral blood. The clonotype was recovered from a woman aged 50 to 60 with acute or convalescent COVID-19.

The CDR3 region has the sequence CAGSRTGGSYEQYF. The DNA is TGTGCCGGGAGCAGGACAGGGGGCTCCTACGAGCAGTACTTC. The V and J segments used are TRBV6-5 and TRBJ2-7; 10 of the junction bases match TRBD1. Its CDR3 holds 14 amino acids, cysteine through phenylalanine. Here the CDR3 DNA is all that survives: 42 bases in frame from base 1. The germline V gene provides CDR1 MNHEY and CDR2 SVGAGI. The germline V and J ends show losses of 11 bases and 0 bases respectively, and no gene match explains 7 bases of the junction.